The 29 T cell receptor beta chains below come from one sample, sequenced in a study of early stage breast cancer tumors (dated by TCRdb to about 2017). Receptors were amplified or captured by the immunoSEQ multiplex PCR assay. TCRdb's version of the immuneACCESS table is confined to in-frame rearrangements and falls short of the full clone set. An unresolved V gene accounts for under half of the shortfall where checked; the remainder is of unknown origin. This sample is represented by 45,000 to 60,000 clones; about 80% of them were singletons. Clones ranked in the top ten supply about 1.3% of the sample. Sequencing was performed on blood. These TCRs come from a person between 45 and 65 years old with breast cancer.

J is TRBJ2-3 and V is TRBV9; 9 bases are a match to TRBD1. With V trimmed by 4 bases and J by 0 bases, 21 bases remained unmatched. Germline CDR1 reads SGDLS; CDR2 reads YYNGEE. The CDR3 is 21 residues long. The CDR3 coding sequence is TGTGCCAGCAGCACTAATCCCGGCGGGACAGGGAGGGATTATAGCACAGATACGCAGTATTTT. Translating gives CASSTNPGGTGRDYSTDTQYF.

This chain connects TRBV28 to TRBJ1-4; weak D call: TRBD1 (5 bases). The CDR3 is made up of 16 amino acids. Germline V lookup: CDR1 MDHEN, CDR2 SYDVKM. V was shortened by 6 bases and J by 0 bases, with 14 bases between the two germline ends. DNA of the CDR3: TGTGCCAGCAGACCGACGGGGGGAGCAACTAATGAAAAACTGTTTTTT. Translation gives CASRPTGGATNEKLFF. Filled out from reference TRBV28 and TRBJ1-4, the complete variable domain reads DVKVTQSSRYLVKRTGEKVFLECVQDMDHENMFWYRQDPGLGLRLIYFSYDVKMKEKGDIPEGYSVSREKKERFSLILESASTNQTSMYLCASRPTGGATNEKLFFGSGTQLSVL.

V usage is TRBV19 and J usage is TRBJ2-6; 10 bases are a match to TRBD2. CDR1 and CDR2 (germline): LNHDA, SQIVND (reference sequence). The CDR3 is 19 amino acids. The V segment lost 7 bases and the J segment 0 bases; nucleotides outside the gene matches: 12. CDR3 nucleotides: TGTGCCAGTACCCCAGGAGCGGGGGGGGGCGGCTCTGGGGCCAACGTCCTGACTTTC. This translates into CASTPGAGGGGSGANVLTF.

The CDR3: CASSQGGLAGTDTQYF. Here the CDR3 DNA reads TGCGCCAGCAGCCAGGGGGGACTAGCGGGCACAGATACGCAGTATTTT. The rearrangement uses TRBV4-3 and TRBJ2-3, with 11 bases lining up with TRBD2. The CDR3 is made up of 16 amino acids. Losses at the gene ends were 3 bases for V and 1 base for J; bases not matched to a gene: 3. The germline V gene encodes CDR1 LGHNA and CDR2 YSLEER.

This clone was counted between two and nine times. This chain uses TRBV19 with TRBJ1-5, with a possible D match to TRBD1 (5 bases). V shed 8 bases and J shed 6 bases, with 14 bases lying between them. The CDR3 consists of 13 residues. Per germline, CDR1 LNHDA and CDR2 SQIVND (reference sequence). The DNA of the CDR3 is TGTGCCAGTGGTCAGGGAATTGGTCAGCCCCAGCATTTT. This sequence encodes CASGQGIGQPQHF.

V is TRBV5-1 and J is TRBJ1-4; 7 nucleotides line up with TRBD1. Losses at the gene ends were 4 bases for V and 4 bases for J; bases not matched to a gene: 4. Germline CDR1 is SGHRS and CDR2 is YFSETQ. This CDR3 spans 14 amino acids. CDR3: CASSLQGSNEKLFF. CDR3 DNA sequence: TGCGCCAGCAGCCTACAGGGGAGTAATGAAAAACTGTTTTTT.

The chain carries TRBV18 and TRBJ2-5; D call uncertain. The V end lost 3 bases, the J end lost 3 bases, and 8 bases lay between the germline ends. CDR1 and CDR2 (germline): KGHSH, LQKENI. The CDR3 is made up of 13 amino acids. CDR3 region: CASSPQPKETQYF. The DNA for the CDR3 is TGTGCCAGCTCACCGCAACCCAAAGAGACCCAGTACTTC.

V gene TRBV18 combines with J gene TRBJ2-7; 11 nucleotides align to TRBD2. After removal of 0 bases from V and 2 bases from J, the junction contained 6 bases not matched to a gene. From germline, CDR1 is KGHSH and CDR2 LQKENI. The CDR3 has 17 amino acids. The CDR3 spells CASSPPTLAGGPYEQYF. The CDR3 nucleotides are TGTGCCAGCTCACCACCGACGCTAGCGGGGGGACCCTACGAGCAGTACTTC.

The rearrangement uses TRBV5-1 and TRBJ2-5, with unresolved D. The CDR3 length is 15 residues. V was clipped by 1 base and J by 5 bases, with 15 bases between them. The germline V gene encodes CDR1 SGHRS and CDR2 YFSETQ. CDR3 nucleotide sequence: TGCGCCAGCAGCTTGCTGGGTGGGCAAAGCGAGACCCAGTACTTC. Translated: CASSLLGGQSETQYF.

The V and J genes are TRBV29-1 and TRBJ1-5; D is uncertain. V was clipped by 5 bases and J by 10 bases, with 18 bases between them. This CDR3 region has 13 residues. CDR1 and CDR2 (germline): SQVTM, ANQGSEA. CDR3 DNA sequence: TGCAGCGTTTCAGACGGAGGGAATGGTCCCCAGCATTTT. Protein: CSVSDGGNGPQHF.

This chain links TRBV27 with TRBJ1-4; D is uncertain. The germline V gene encodes CDR1 MNHEY and CDR2 SMNVEV (reference sequence). The CDR3 extends over 13 amino acids. V was pared by 6 bases and J by 10 bases, with 15 bases between. The CDR3 protein is CASRPPGNGKLFF. The CDR3 DNA sequence: TGTGCCAGCAGGCCCCCCGGGAACGGAAAACTGTTTTTT.

The genes are TRBV10-3 and TRBJ2-5; 9 nucleotides agree with TRBD1. CDR1 is ENHRY and CDR2 is SYGVKD in the germline V gene. The length of the CDR3 is 15 residues. V shed 3 bases and J 4 bases; nucleotides not matched to a gene: 6. DNA for the CDR3: TGTGCCATCAGTGACCTGGGACAGGGCCGAGAGACCCAGTACTTC. Protein: CAISDLGQGRETQYF.

This clone was seen a few times. V gene TRBV6-6 combines with J gene TRBJ2-7; D ambiguous. V gave up 5 bases and J gave up 0 bases, with 14 bases separating them. This CDR3 comprises 15 residues. CDR1 MNHNY and CDR2 SVGAGI come from the germline V gene (reference sequence). CDR3 in amino acids: CASSNSPHLSYEQYF. CDR3 in DNA: TGTGCCAGCAGTAACAGTCCCCACCTCTCCTACGAGCAGTACTTC.

The genes are TRBV10-3 and TRBJ1-1; the D is unclear. V was cut by 0 bases and J by 1 base, with 9 bases left in between. This CDR3 contains 15 residues. Germline V gives CDR1 ENHRY, CDR2 SYGVKD. The CDR3 here is CAISESADKNTEAFF. CDR3 nucleotide sequence: TGTGCCATCAGTGAGTCGGCAGATAAGAACACTGAAGCTTTCTTT.

This clone has only one observation. The V and J genes are TRBV9 and TRBJ2-2; 9 nucleotides match TRBD2. This CDR3 region has 15 residues. The junction had 8 bases not matched to a gene; V was cut back by 4 bases and J by 7 bases. Germline CDR1 is SGDLS and CDR2 is YYNGEE. CDR3 sequence reads: CASSPMGLAFGELFF. The CDR3 region has the DNA TGTGCCAGCAGCCCCATGGGACTAGCATTCGGGGAGCTGTTTTTT.

The chain is built from TRBV28 and TRBJ2-5; D gene unclear. The CDR3 runs to 15 residues. The germline V and J ends were trimmed by 5 bases and 3 bases, with 16 bases remaining between them. Germline V CDR1 and CDR2: MDHEN, SYDVKM. CDR3 loop: CASSRIVGPEETQYF. CDR3 in DNA: TGTGCCAGCAGTCGGATAGTCGGGCCTGAAGAGACCCAGTACTTC.

The rearrangement uses TRBV11-3 and TRBJ2-6, with D perhaps matching TRBD1 (6 bases). V was shortened by 5 bases and J by 0 bases, with 14 bases between the two germline ends. The length of the CDR3 is 17 residues. Germline loops: CDR1 SGHNT, CDR2 YENEEA. CDR3 residues: CASSAGEPFSGANVLTF. For the CDR3, the DNA is TGTGCCAGCAGCGCAGGGGAGCCCTTCTCTGGGGCCAACGTCCTGACTTTC.

V and J are TRBV7-3 and TRBJ2-5, with TRBD2 matching 14 bases. Germline-derived CDR1 and CDR2 are SGHTA and FQGTGA. Trimming removed 3 bases from V and 5 bases from J; junction bases left unmatched: 11. This CDR3 is built from 18 residues. The CDR3 DNA is TGTGCCAGCAGCTTTGGACTAGCGGGAGGCCCCGTCACGGAGACCCAGTACTTC. This gives the protein CASSFGLAGGPVTETQYF.

Remarks on this clone: A read error may account for a junction end that differs from germline. J is TRBJ1-6 and V is TRBV10-3; the match to TRBD1 covers 8 bases. Germline CDR1 is ENHRY and CDR2 is SYGVKD. CDR3 size: 15 residues. CDR3 bases: TGTGCCATCTTCGTGCAGGGGGCGTGTAATTCACCCCCCCACTTT. This codes for CAIFVQGACNSPPHF.

This clone has more than one count but fewer than ten. This chain joins TRBV2 and TRBJ2-2; D unresolved. The V gene's germline CDR1 is SNHLY and CDR2 FYNNEI. Trimming stripped 3 bases from V and 0 bases from J, with 11 bases between. This CDR3 contains 16 residues. This CDR3 is CASSEVGMANTGELFF. DNA for the CDR3: TGTGCCAGCAGTGAGGTTGGGATGGCGAACACCGGGGAGCTGTTTTTT.

V usage is TRBV4-1 and J usage is TRBJ1-1; D possibly corresponds to TRBD1 (5 bases). Germline lookup yields CDR1 MGHRA and CDR2 YSYEKL. The ends were cut back, 3 bases at V and 5 bases at J, with 10 bases in the middle. This CDR3 has 13 amino acids. The CDR3 here is CASSQEWGTEAFF. CDR3 DNA sequence: TGCGCCAGCAGCCAGGAGTGGGGGACTGAAGCTTTCTTT.

The chain employs TRBV7-2 and TRBJ2-5; D may be TRBD1 (6 bases). The V gene lost 7 bases and the J gene lost 0 bases, with 15 bases spanning the gap. This CDR3 is 15 amino acids long. CDR1 is SGHTA and CDR2 is FQGNSA in the germline V gene. CDR3 in DNA: TGTGCCAGCATCTGGACCGGGACAAACCAAGAGACCCAGTACTTC. Its translation is CASIWTGTNQETQYF.

This sequence joins TRBV10-3 and TRBJ1-1; D unclear. Trimming shortened V by 6 bases and J by 4 bases, and 15 bases separated the two germline ends. The CDR3 length is 14 residues. Germline CDR1 and CDR2: ENHRY and SYGVKD. The CDR3 bases are TGTGCCATCAGAGACGGAGTCGGAATCACTGAAGCTTTCTTT. Translating it yields CAIRDGVGITEAFF.

The rearrangement links TRBV18 to TRBJ2-7; D is unresolved. The V and J ends lost 2 bases and 0 bases respectively, with 8 bases between them. CDR1 is KGHSH, CDR2 LQKENI, per germline. The CDR3 covers 14 residues. This chain's CDR3 is CASSPEFGSYEQYF. CDR3 coding DNA: TGTGCCAGCTCACCAGAATTTGGCTCCTACGAGCAGTACTTC.

CDR3 in amino acids: CASSLGRNYEQYF. The CDR3 DNA reads as TGTGCCAGCAGCTTGGGCAGAAACTACGAGCAGTACTTC. The chain links TRBV7-8 to TRBJ2-7; D remains ambiguous. Trimming removed 3 bases from V and 3 bases from J, with 9 bases in between. CDR3 length: 13 amino acids. In germline, CDR1 is SGHVS, CDR2 FQNEAQ.

The chain combines TRBV7-3 with TRBJ2-1; tentative D call: TRBD2 (6 bases). Per germline, CDR1 SGHTA and CDR2 FQGTGA. V lost 4 bases and J lost 0, with 10 bases in between. The CDR3 contains 15 residues. The CDR3 reads CASSWLASSYNEQFF. CDR3 bases: TGTGCCAGCAGCTGGCTAGCGAGCTCCTACAATGAGCAGTTCTTC.

The rearrangement uses TRBV15 and TRBJ1-3; 8 positions agree with TRBD1. Germline V CDR1 and CDR2: LNHNV, YYDKDF (reference sequence). V lost 1 base and J lost 0; bases outside the gene matches: 5. The CDR3 extends over 17 amino acids. CDR3 loop: CATSRGTGPSSGNTIYF. CDR3 nucleotide sequence: TGTGCCACCAGCAGAGGGACAGGGCCTTCCTCTGGAAACACCATATATTTT.

The rearrangement links TRBV11-2 to TRBJ2-5; tentative D call: TRBD2 (6 bases). Trimming removed 5 bases at V and 3 bases at J, with 16 bases between. The germline V gene encodes CDR1 SGHAT and CDR2 FQNNGV. CDR3 length: 15 amino acids. The chain's CDR3 is CASSPPGLAKETQYF. In DNA, the CDR3 is TGTGCCAGCAGCCCCCCTGGTCTAGCGAAAGAGACCCAGTACTTC.

CDR3 nucleotides: TGTGCCAGCAGTTACCTCCCCTCCCCGGCCACCTACGAGCAGTACTTC. Its translation: CASSYLPSPATYEQYF. This chain uses TRBV6-5 with TRBJ2-7; D is uncertain. With 2 bases removed from V and 2 bases from J, the gap between germline ends came to 16 bases. CDR1 is MNHEY and CDR2 is SVGAGI in the germline V gene. This CDR3 spans 16 amino acids.